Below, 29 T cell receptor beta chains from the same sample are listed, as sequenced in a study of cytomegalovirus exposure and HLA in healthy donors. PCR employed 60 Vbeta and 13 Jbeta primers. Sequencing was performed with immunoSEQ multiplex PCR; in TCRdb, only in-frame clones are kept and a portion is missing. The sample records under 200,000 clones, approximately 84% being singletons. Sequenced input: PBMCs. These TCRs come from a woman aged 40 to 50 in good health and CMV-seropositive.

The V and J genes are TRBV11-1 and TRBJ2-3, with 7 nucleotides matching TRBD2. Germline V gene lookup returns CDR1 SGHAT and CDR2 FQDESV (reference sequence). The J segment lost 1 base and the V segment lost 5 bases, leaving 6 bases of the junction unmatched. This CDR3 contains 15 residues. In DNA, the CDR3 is TGTGCCAGCAGCGTAGGGAGCGGGGGCACAGATACGCAGTATTTT. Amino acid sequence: CASSVGSGGTDTQYF.

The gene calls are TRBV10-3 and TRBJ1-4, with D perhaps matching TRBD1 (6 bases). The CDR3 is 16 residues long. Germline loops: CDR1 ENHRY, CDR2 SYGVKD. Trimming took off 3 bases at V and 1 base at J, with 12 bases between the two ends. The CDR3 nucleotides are TGTGCCATCAGTGATACTCTACAGGGAACTAATGAAAAACTGTTTTTT. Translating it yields CAISDTLQGTNEKLFF.

DNA of the CDR3: TGTGCCAGCAGCCTTGGGGATGGAGGGTTTGATTACAATGAGCAGTTCTTC. This encodes CASSLGDGGFDYNEQFF. This chain links TRBV5-5 with TRBJ2-1, with a possible D match to TRBD2 (6 bases). CDR3 length: 17 residues. The germline V gene has CDR1 SGHKS and CDR2 YYEKEE (reference sequence). The ends were cut back, 4 bases at V and 4 bases at J, with 21 bases in the middle.

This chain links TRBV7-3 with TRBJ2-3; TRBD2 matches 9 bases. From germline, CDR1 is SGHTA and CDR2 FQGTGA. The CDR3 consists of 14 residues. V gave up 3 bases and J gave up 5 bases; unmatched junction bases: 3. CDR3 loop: CASSFSGGIDTQYF. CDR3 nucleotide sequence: TGTGCCAGCAGCTTTAGCGGGGGAATAGATACGCAGTATTTT.

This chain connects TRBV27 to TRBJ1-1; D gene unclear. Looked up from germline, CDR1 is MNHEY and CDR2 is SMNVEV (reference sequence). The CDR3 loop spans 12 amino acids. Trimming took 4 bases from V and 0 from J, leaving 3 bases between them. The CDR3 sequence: CASSSVNTEAFF. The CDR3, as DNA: TGTGCCAGCAGTTCCGTGAACACTGAAGCTTTCTTT.

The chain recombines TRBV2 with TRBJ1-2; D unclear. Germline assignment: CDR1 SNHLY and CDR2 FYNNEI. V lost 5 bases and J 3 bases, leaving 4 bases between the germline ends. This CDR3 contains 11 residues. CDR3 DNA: TGTGCCAGCAGTCGGGACTATGGCTACACCTTC. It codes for CASSRDYGYTF.

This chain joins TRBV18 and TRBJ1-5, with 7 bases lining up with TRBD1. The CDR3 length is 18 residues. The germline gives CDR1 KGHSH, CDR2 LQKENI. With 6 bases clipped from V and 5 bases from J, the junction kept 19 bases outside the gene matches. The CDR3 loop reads CASSPIQGQVSSYQPQHF. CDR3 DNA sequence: TGTGCCAGCTCCCCAATTCAAGGACAGGTGTCCAGTTATCAGCCCCAGCATTTT.

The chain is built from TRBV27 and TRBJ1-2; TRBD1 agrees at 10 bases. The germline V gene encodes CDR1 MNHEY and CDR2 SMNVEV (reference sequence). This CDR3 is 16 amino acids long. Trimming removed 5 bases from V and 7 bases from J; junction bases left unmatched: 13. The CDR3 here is CASSTVDRGLGSGYTF. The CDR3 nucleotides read TGTGCCAGCAGTACCGTCGACAGGGGGCTTGGTAGTGGCTACACCTTC.

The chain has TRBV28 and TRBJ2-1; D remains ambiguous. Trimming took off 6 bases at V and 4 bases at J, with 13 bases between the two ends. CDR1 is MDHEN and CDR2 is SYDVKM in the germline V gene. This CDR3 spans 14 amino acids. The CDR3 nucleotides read TGTGCCAGCAGGATAACACCCCCGTACAATGAGCAGTTCTTC. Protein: CASRITPPYNEQFF.

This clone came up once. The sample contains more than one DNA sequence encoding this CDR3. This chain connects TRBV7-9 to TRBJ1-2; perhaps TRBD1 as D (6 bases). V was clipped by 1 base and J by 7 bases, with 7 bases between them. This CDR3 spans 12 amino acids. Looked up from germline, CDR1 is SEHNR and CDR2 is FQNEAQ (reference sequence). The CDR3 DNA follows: TGTGCCAGCAGCTTAGACAGGGTTGGCTACACCTTC. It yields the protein CASSLDRVGYTF.

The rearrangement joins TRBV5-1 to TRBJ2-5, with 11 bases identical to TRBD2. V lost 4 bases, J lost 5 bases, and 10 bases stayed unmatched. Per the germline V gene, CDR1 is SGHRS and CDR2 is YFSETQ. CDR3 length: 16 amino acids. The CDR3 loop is CASSPTGTSGLETQYF. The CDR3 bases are TGCGCCAGCAGCCCCACAGGGACTAGCGGTCTGGAGACCCAGTACTTC.

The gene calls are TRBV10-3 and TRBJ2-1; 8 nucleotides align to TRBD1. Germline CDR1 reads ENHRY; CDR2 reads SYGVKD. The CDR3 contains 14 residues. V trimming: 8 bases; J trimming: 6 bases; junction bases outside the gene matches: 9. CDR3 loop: CAISGQVGTNEQFF. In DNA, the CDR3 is TGTGCCATCTCGGGACAGGTTGGGACCAATGAGCAGTTCTTC.

CDR3 in DNA: TGCAGCGTTGATTGGGGCAGGGAAGAGCAGTACTTC. The encoded protein is CSVDWGREEQYF. V usage is TRBV29-1 and J usage is TRBJ2-7; D might be TRBD1 (5 bases). CDR1 and CDR2 from the germline V gene are SQVTM and ANQGSEA. Trimming took off 3 bases at V and 7 bases at J, with 13 bases between the two ends. CDR3 length: 12 residues.

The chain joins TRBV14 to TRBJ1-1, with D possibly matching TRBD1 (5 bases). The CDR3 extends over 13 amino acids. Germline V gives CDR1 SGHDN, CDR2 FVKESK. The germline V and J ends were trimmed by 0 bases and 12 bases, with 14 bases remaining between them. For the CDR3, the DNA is TGTGCCAGCAGCCAAGATAGGGGAGGCAAATCTTTCTTT. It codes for CASSQDRGGKSFF. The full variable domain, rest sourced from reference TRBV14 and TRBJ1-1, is EAGVTQFPSHSVIEKGQTVTLRCDPISGHDNLYWYRRVMGKEIKFLLHFVKESKQDESGMPNNRFLAERTGGTYSTLKVQPAELEDSGVYFCASSQDRGGKSFFGQGTRLTVV.

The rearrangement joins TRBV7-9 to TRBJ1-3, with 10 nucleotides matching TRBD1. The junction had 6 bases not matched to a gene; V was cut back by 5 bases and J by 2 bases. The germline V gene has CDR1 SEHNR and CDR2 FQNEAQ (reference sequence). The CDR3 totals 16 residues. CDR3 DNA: TGTGCCAGCAGCCGGACAGGGGGTGCTACTGGAAACACCATATATTTT. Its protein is CASSRTGGATGNTIYF.

The chain's CDR3 is CASSLGASGVETQYF. The CDR3 DNA reads TGTGCCAGCAGTTTGGGGGCTAGCGGGGTAGAGACCCAGTACTTC. The rearrangement uses TRBV6-5 and TRBJ2-5; TRBD2 matches 9 bases. V was clipped by 4 bases and J by 4 bases; unmatched bases: 7. The CDR3 loop spans 15 amino acids. CDR1 and CDR2 from the germline V gene are MNHEY and SVGAGI.

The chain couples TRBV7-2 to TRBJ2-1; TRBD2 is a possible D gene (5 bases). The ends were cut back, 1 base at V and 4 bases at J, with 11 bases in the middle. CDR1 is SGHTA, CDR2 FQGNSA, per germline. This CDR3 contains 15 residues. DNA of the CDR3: TGTGCCAGCAGCTTAGAAGGGCTAGCTTACAATGAGCAGTTCTTC. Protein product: CASSLEGLAYNEQFF.

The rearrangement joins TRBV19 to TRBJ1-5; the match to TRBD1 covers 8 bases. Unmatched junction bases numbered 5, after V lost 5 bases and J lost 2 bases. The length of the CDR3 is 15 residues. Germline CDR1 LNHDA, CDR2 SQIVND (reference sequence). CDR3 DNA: TGTGCCAGTAGTTTTGGGACAGGCGGCAATCAGCCCCAGCATTTT. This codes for CASSFGTGGNQPQHF.

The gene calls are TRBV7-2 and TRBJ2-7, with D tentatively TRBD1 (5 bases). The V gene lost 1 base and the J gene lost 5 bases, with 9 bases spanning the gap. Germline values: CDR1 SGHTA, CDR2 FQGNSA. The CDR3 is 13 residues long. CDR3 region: CASSLVSRDEQYF. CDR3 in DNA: TGTGCCAGCAGCTTAGTATCCAGGGACGAGCAGTACTTC.

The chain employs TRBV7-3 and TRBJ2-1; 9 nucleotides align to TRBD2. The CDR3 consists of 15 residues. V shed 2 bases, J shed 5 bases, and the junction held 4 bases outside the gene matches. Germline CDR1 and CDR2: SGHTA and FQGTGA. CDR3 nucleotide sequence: TGTGCCAGCAGCTTAGGGACTAGCCTCAACAATGAGCAGTTCTTC. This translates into CASSLGTSLNNEQFF.

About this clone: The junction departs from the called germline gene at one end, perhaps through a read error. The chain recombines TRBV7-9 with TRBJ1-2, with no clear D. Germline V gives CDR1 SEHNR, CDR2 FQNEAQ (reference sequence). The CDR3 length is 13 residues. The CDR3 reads CSSSLERDYGYTF. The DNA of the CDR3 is TGTTCCAGCAGCTTAGAACGGGACTATGGCTACACCTTC.

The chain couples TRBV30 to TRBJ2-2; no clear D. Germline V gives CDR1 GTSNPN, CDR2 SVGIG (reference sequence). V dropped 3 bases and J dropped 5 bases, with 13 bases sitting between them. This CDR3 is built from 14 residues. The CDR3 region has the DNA TGTGCCTGGAGGGCAGCAGGCACGACCGGGGAGCTGTTTTTT. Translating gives CAWRAAGTTGELFF.

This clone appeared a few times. CDR3 sequence (DNA): TGCAGCGTTGAAATCGGACACCTCACAGATACGCAGTATTTT. Its translation is CSVEIGHLTDTQYF. V usage is TRBV29-1 and J usage is TRBJ2-3, with D maybe TRBD1 (5 bases). Germline V gene data show CDR1 as SQVTM and CDR2 as ANQGSEA. The CDR3 loop spans 14 amino acids. V shed 2 bases and J shed 2 bases, with 11 bases lying between them.

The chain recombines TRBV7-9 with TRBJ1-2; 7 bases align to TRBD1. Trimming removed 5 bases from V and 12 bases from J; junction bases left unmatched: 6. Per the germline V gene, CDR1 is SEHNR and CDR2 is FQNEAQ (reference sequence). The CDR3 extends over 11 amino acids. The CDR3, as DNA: TGTGCCAGCAGCCGAAGGGACAGCCACACCTTC. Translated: CASSRRDSHTF.

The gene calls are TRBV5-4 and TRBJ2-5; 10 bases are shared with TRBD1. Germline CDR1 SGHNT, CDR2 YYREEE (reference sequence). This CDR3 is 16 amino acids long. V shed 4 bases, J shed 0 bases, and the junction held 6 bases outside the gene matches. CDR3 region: CASSNRDRGYQETQYF. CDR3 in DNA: TGTGCCAGCAGCAACCGGGACAGGGGATACCAAGAGACCCAGTACTTC.

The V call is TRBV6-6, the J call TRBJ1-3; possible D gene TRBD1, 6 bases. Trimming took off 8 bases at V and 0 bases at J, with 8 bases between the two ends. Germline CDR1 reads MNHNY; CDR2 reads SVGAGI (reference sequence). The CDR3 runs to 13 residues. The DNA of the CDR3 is TGTGCCAGCCGGGACACCTCTGGAAACACCATATATTTT. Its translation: CASRDTSGNTIYF.

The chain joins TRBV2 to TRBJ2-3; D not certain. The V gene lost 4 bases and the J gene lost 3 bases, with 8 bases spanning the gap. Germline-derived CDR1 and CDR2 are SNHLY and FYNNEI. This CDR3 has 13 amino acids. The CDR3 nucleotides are TGTGCCAGCAGTGTCGAAGCAACAGATACGCAGTATTTT. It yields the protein CASSVEATDTQYF.

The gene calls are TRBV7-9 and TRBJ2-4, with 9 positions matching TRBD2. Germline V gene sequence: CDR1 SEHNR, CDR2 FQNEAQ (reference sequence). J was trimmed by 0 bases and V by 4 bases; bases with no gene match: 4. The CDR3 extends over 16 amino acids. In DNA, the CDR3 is TGTGCCAGCAGCTCTAGCGGGGTCTTAGCCAAAAACATTCAGTACTTC. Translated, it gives CASSSSGVLAKNIQYF.

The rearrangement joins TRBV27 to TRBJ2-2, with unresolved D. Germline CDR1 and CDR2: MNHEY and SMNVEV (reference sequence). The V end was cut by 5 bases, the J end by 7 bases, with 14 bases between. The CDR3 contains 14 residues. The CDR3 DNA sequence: TGTGCCAGCAGTATAACATTAGCTGACGGGGAGCTGTTTTTT. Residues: CASSITLADGELFF.